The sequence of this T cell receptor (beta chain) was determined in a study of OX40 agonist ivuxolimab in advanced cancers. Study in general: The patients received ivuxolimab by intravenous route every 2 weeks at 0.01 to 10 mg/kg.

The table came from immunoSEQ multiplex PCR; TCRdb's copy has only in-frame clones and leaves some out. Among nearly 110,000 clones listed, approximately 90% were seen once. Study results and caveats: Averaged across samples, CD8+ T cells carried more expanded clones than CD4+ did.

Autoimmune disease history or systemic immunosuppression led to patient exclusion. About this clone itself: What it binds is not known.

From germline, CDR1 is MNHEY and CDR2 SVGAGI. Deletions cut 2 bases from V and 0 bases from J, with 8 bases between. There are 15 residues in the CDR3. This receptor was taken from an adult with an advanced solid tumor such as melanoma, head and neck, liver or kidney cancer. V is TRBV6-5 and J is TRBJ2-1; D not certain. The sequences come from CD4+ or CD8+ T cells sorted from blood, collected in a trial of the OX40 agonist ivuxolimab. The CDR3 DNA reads TGTGCCAGCAGTTACCGGTATAGCTCCTACAATGAGCAGTTCTTC. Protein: CASSYRYSSYNEQFF.